The source of this T cell receptor beta chain is a study of T-cell memory formation after mild COVID-19. Germline V lookup: CDR1 SGHRS, CDR2 YFSETQ. The CDR3 spans 14 residues. The J segment lost 4 bases and the V segment lost 7 bases, leaving 9 bases of the junction unmatched. TCRdb analysed the 5' RACE reads with MiXCR anew, one entry per CDR3 protein. The table shows hundreds of thousands of distinct CDR3 sequences, with about 20% occurring only once. Sequencing was done on a sample of PBMCs or a T cell subset sorted from them (not recorded which). The chain has TRBV5-1 and TRBJ2-3, with 7 bases lining up with TRBD2. This sequence originates from an adult woman who had mild COVID-19 (a few samples of this study predate the infection). Cell type and time point are not known. CDR3 residues: CASAFQRGADTQYF. The CDR3 DNA sequence: TGCGCCAGCGCTTTTCAACGGGGGGCAGATACGCAGTATTTT.